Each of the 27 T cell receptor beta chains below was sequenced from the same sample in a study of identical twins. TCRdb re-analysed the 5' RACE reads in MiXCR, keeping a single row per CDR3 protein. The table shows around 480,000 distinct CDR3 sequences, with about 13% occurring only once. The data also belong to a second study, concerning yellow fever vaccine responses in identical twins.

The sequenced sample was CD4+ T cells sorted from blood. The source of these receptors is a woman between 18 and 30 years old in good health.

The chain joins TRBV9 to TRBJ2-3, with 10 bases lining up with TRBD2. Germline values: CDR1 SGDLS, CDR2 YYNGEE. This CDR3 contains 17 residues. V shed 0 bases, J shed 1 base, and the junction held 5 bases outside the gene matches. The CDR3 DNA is TGTGCCAGCAGCGTAGGGCCTAGCGGGGGTGGCACAGATACGCAGTATTTT. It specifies CASSVGPSGGGTDTQYF.

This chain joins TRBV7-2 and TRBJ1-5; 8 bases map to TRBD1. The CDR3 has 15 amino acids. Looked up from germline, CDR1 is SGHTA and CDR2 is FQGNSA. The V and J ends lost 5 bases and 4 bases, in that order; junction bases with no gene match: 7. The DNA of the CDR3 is TGTGCCAGCAGCCGAAGACAGGGGTCAAATCAGCCCCAGCATTTT. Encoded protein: CASSRRQGSNQPQHF.

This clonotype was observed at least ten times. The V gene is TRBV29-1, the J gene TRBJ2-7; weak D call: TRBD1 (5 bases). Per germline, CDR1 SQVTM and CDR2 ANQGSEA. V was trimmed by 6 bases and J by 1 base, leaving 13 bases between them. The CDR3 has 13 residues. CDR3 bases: TGCAGCGTGGCCGTAGGGGCGTCCTACGAGCAGTACTTC. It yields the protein CSVAVGASYEQYF.

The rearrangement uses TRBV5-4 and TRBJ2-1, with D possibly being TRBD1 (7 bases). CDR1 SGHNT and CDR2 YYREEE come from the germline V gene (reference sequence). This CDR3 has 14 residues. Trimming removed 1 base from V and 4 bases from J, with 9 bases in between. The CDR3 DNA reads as TGTGCCAGCAGCTTGCAGGGGGGTTACAATGAGCAGTTCTTC. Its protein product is CASSLQGGYNEQFF.

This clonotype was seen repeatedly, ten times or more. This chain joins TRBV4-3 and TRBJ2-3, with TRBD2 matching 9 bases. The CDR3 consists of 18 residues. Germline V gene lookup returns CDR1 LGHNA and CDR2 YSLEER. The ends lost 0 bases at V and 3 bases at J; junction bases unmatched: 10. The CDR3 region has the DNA TGCGCCAGCAGCCAAGATTCGGGGACTAGCATTTATACAGATACGCAGTATTTT. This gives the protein CASSQDSGTSIYTDTQYF.

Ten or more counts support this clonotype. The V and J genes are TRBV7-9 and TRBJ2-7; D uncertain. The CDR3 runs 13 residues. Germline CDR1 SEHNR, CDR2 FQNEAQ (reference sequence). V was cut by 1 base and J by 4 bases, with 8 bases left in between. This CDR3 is CASSLVVGYEQYF. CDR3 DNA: TGTGCCAGCAGCTTAGTGGTGGGGTACGAGCAGTACTTC.

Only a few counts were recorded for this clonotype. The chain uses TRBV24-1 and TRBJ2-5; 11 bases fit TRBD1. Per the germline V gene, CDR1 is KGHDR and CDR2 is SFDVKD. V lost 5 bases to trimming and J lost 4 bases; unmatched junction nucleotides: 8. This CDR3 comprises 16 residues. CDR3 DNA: TGTGCCACCAGTGCCCTGGACAGGGGGCGGGGAGAGACCCAGTACTTC. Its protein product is CATSALDRGRGETQYF.

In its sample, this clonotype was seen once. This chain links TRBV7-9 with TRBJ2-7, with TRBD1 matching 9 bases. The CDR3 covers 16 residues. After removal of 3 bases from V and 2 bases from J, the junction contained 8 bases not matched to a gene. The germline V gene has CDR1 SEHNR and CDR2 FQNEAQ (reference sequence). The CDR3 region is CASSLGAGQGAYEQYF. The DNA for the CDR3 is TGTGCCAGCAGCTTGGGGGCGGGACAGGGAGCCTACGAGCAGTACTTC.

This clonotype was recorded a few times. CDR3 in DNA: TGCGCCAGCAGCCCAGCACTAGCCAAAAACATTCAGTACTTC. Protein sequence: CASSPALAKNIQYF. This chain links TRBV4-3 with TRBJ2-4, with no clear D. The V and J ends lost 4 bases and 0 bases respectively, with 7 bases between them. The CDR3 has 14 amino acids. Germline CDR1 LGHNA, CDR2 YSLEER.

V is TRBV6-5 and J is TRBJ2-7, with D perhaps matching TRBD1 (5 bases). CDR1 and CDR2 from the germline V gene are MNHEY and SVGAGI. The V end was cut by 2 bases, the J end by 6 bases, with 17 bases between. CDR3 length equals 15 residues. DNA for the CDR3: TGTGCCAGCAGTTACCAGACAGTCAAACGGGCCGAGCAGTACTTC. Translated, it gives CASSYQTVKRAEQYF.

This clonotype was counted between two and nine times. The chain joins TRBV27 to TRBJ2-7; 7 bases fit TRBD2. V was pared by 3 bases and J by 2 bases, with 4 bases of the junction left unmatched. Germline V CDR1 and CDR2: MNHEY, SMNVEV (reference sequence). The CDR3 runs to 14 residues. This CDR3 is CASSLLAATYEQYF. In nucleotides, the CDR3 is TGTGCCAGCAGTTTGCTAGCGGCCACCTACGAGCAGTACTTC.

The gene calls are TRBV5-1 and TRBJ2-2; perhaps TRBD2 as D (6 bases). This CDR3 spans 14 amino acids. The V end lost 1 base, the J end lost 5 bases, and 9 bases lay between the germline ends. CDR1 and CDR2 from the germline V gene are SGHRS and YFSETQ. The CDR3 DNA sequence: TGCGCCAGCAGCTTGATAGCGGCTACCGGGGAGCTGTTTTTT. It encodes CASSLIAATGELFF. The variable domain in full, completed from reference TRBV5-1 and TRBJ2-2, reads KAGVTQTPRYLIKTRGQQVTLSCSPISGHRSVSWYQQTPGQGLQFLFEYFSETQRNKGNFPGRFSGRQFSNSRSEMNVSTLELGDSALYLCASSLIAATGELFFGEGSRLTVL.

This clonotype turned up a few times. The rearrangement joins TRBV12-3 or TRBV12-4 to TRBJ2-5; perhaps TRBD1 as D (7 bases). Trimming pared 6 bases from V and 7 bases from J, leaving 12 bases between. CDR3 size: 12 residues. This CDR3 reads CASSRGAGTQYF. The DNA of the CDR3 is TGTGCCAGCAGCAGGGGGGCGGGGACCCAGTACTTC.

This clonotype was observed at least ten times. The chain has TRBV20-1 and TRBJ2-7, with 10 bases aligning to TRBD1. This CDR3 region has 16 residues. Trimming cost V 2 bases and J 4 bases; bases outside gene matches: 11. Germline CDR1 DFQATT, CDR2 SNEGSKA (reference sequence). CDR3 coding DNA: TGCAGTGCTAGACCCCTAGGCAGGACAGGGGGTTACGAGCAGTACTTC. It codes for CSARPLGRTGGYEQYF.

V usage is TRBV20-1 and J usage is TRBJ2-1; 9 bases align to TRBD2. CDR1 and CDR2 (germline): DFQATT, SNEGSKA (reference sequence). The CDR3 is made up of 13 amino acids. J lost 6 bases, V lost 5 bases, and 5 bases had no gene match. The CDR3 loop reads CSAGGGAANEQFF. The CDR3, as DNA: TGCAGTGCTGGCGGGGGGGCCGCCAATGAGCAGTTCTTC.

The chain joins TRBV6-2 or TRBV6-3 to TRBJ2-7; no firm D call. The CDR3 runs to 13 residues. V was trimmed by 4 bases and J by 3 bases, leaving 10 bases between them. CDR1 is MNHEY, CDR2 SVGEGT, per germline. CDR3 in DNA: TGTGCCAGCAGTTTGTTAGTGGACTACGAGCAGTACTTC. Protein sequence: CASSLLVDYEQYF.

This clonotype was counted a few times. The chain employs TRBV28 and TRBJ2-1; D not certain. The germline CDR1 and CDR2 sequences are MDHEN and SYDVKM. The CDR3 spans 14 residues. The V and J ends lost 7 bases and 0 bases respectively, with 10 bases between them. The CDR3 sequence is CASKYSSSYNEQFF. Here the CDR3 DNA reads TGTGCCAGCAAGTATTCTAGCTCCTACAATGAGCAGTTCTTC.

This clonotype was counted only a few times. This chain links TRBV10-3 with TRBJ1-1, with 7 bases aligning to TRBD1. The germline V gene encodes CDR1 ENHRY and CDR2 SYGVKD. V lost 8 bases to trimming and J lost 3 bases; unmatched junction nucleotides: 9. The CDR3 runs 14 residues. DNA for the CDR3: TGTGCCATCGAGTCCCGACAGGGTGACACTGAAGCTTTCTTT. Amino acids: CAIESRQGDTEAFF.

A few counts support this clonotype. The CDR3 reads CASSSGTGATEAFF. The CDR3 DNA is TGCGCCAGCAGCTCGGGGACGGGGGCCACTGAAGCTTTCTTT. This chain connects TRBV5-1 to TRBJ1-1; tentative D call: TRBD1 (6 bases). This CDR3 has 14 amino acids. The germline CDR1 and CDR2 sequences are SGHRS and YFSETQ. Deletions cut 3 bases from V and 4 bases from J, with 13 bases between. The full variable domain, completed using reference TRBV5-1 and TRBJ1-1, is KAGVTQTPRYLIKTRGQQVTLSCSPISGHRSVSWYQQTPGQGLQFLFEYFSETQRNKGNFPGRFSGRQFSNSRSEMNVSTLELGDSALYLCASSSGTGATEAFFGQGTRLTVV.

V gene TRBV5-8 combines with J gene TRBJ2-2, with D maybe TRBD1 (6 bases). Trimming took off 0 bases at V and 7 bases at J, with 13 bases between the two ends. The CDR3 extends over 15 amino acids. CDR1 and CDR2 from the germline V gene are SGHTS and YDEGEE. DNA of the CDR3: TGTGCCAGCAGCTTGGGCCAGGGGTTGTACGGGGAGCTGTTTTTT. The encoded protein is CASSLGQGLYGELFF. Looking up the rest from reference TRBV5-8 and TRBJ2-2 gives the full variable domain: EAGVTQSPTHLIKTRGQQATLRCSPISGHTSVYWYQQALGLGLQFLLWYDEGEERNRGNFPPRFSGRQFPNYSSELNVNALELEDSALYLCASSLGQGLYGELFFGEGSRLTVL.

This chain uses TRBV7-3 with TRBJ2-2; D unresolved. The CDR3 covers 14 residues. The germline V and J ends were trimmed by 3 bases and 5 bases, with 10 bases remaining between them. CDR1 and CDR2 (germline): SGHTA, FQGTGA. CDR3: CASSLKGRTGELFF. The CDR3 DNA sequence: TGTGCCAGCAGCTTGAAGGGTCGGACCGGGGAGCTGTTTTTT.

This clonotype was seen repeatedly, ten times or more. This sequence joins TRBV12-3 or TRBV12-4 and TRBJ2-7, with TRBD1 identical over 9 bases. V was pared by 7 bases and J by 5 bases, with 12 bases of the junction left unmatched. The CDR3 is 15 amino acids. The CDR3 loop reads CASTTRGTGLNEQYF. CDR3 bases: TGTGCCAGCACGACCCGTGGGACAGGGTTGAACGAGCAGTACTTC.

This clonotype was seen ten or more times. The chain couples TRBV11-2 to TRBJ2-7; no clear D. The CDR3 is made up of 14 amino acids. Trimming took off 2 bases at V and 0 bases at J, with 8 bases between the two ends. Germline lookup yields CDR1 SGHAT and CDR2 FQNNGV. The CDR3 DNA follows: TGTGCCAGCAGCTTAATGTGGAGCTCCTACGAGCAGTACTTC. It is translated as CASSLMWSSYEQYF.

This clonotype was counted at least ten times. The CDR3: CASRSMDQETQYF. The CDR3 coding sequence is TGCGCCAGCAGGAGCATGGACCAAGAGACCCAGTACTTC. The rearrangement joins TRBV5-1 to TRBJ2-5; D remains ambiguous. Per germline, CDR1 SGHRS and CDR2 YFSETQ. The CDR3 loop spans 13 amino acids. Trimming removed 5 bases from V and 0 bases from J, with 8 bases in between.

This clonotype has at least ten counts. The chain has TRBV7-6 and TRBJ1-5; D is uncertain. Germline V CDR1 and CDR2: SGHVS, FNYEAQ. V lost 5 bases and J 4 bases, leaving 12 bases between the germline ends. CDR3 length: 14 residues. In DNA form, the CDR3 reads TGTGCCAGCAGCCACGGACCGGGGAATCAGCCCCAGCATTTT. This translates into CASSHGPGNQPQHF.

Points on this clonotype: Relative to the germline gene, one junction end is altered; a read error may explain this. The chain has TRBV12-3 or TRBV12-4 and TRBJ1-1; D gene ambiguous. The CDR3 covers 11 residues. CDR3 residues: CVSSTNTEAFF. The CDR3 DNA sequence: TGTGTCAGCAGCACTAACACTGAAGCTTTCTTT.

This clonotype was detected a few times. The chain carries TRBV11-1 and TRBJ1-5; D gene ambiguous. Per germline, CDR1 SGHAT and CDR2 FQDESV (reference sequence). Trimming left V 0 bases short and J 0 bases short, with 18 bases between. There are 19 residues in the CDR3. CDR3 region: CASSLARRIHAYSNQPQHF. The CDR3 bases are TGTGCCAGCAGCTTAGCGCGACGGATTCACGCTTATAGCAATCAGCCCCAGCATTTT.